This T cell receptor beta chain was found in a study of shared T cell receptors in the human thymus. The CDR3 totals 16 residues. Germline lookup yields CDR1 LGHNA and CDR2 YSLEER. J was trimmed by 7 bases and V by 1 base; bases with no gene match: 6. Data came from immunoSEQ multiplex PCR; TCRdb stores just in-frame clones and leaves some out. The sample contains 500,000 to 850,000 clones, more than 70% of which appear only once. This same sample was also taken into another study, of human thymus T cells.

Sequenced material: thymocytes. The clonotype comes from a boy under two years old with a congenital heart defect. The V and J genes are TRBV4-3 and TRBJ2-1; 11 positions agree with TRBD2. The DNA for the CDR3 is TGCGCCAGCAGCCAAGTAGCGGGAGGGCCAGGTAATGAGCAGTTCTTC. Residues: CASSQVAGGPGNEQFF.